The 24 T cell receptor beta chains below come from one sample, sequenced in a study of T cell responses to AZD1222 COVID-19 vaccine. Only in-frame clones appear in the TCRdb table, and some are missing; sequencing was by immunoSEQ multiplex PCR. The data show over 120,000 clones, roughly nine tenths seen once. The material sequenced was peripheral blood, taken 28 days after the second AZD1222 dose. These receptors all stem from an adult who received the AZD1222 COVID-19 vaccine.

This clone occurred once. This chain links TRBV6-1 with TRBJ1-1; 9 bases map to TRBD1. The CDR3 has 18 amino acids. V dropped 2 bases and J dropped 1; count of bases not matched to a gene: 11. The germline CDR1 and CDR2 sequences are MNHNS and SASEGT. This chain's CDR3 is CASSELFSGTGWNTEAFF. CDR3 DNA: TGTGCCAGCAGTGAACTTTTTTCCGGGACAGGGTGGAACACTGAAGCTTTCTTT.

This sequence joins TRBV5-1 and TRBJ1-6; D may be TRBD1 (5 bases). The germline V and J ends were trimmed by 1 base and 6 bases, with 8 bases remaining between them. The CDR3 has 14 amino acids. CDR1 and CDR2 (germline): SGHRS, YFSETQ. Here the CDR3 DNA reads TGCGCCAGCAGCTTGTTGACAGCTAATTCACCCCTCCACTTT. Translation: CASSLLTANSPLHF.

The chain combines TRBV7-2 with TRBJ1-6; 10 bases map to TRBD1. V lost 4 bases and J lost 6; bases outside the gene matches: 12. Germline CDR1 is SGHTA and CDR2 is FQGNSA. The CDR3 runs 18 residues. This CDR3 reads CASSSIDRGPLGNSPLHF. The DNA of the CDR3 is TGTGCCAGCAGCTCGATAGACAGGGGGCCATTGGGTAATTCACCCCTCCACTTT.

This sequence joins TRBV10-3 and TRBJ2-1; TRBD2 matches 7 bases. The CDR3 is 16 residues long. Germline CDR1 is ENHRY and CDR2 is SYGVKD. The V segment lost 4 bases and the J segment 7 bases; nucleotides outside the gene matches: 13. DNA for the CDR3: TGTGCCATCAGTGGGCCCCGGGACTACAACCGGAATGAGCAGTTCTTC. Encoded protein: CAISGPRDYNRNEQFF.

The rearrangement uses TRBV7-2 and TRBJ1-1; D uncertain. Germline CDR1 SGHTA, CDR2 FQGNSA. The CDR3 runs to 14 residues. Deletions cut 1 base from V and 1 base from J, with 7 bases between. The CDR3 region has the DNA TGTGCCAGCAGCTTAGTGGGAGGGAACACTGAAGCTTTCTTT. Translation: CASSLVGGNTEAFF.

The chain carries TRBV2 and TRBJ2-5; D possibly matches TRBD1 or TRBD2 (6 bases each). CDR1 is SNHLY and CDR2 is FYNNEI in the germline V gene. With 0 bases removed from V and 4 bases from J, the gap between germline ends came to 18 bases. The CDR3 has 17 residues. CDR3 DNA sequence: TGTGCCAGCAGTGAAGCGGGGGGACACCGTAGGGCAGAGACCCAGTACTTC. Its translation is CASSEAGGHRRAETQYF.

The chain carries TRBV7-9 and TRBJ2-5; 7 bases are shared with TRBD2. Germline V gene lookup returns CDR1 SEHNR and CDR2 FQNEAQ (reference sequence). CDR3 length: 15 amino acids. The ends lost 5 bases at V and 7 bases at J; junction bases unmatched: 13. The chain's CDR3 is CASSRGAGAPGTQYF. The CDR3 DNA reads TGTGCCAGCAGCCGAGGGGCGGGAGCCCCAGGGACCCAGTACTTC.

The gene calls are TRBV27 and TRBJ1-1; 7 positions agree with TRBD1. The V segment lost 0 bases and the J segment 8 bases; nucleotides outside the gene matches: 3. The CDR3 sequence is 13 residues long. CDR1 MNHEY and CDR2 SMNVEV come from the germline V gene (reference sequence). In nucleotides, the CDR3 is TGTGCCAGCAGTTTATCCCAGGGGGTCGAAGCTTTCTTT. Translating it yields CASSLSQGVEAFF.

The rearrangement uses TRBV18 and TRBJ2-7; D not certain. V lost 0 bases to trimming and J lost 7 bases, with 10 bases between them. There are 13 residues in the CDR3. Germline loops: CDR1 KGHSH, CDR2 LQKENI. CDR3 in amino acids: CASSPPAAREQYF. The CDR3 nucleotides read TGTGCCAGCTCACCACCGGCTGCAAGAGAGCAGTACTTC.

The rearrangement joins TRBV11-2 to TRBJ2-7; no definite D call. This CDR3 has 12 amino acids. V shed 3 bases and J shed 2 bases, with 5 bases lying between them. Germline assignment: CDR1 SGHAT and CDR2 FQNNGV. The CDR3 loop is CASSFDPYEQYF. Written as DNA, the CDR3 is TGTGCCAGCAGCTTTGACCCCTACGAGCAGTACTTC.

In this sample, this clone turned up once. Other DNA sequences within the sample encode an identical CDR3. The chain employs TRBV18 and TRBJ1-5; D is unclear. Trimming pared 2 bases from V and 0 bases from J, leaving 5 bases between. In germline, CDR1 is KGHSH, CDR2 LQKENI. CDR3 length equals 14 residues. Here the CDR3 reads CASSPGVSNQPQHF. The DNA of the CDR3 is TGTGCCAGCTCACCAGGGGTTAGCAATCAGCCCCAGCATTTT.

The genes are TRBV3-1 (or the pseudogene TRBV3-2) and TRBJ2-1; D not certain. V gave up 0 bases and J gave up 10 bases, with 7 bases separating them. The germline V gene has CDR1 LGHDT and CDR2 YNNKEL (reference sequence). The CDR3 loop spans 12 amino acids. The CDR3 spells CASSQDQLEQFF. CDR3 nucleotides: TGTGCCAGCAGCCAAGACCAGCTGGAGCAGTTCTTC.

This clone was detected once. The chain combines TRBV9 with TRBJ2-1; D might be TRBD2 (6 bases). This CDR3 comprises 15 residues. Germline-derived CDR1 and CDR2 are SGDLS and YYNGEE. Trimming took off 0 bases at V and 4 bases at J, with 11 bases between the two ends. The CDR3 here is CASSVVPGGYNEQFF. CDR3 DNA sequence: TGTGCCAGCAGCGTAGTACCCGGGGGTTACAATGAGCAGTTCTTC.

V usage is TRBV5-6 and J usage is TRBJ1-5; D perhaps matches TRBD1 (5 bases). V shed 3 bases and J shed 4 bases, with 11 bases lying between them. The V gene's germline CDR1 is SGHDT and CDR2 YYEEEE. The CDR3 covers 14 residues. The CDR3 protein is CASSWGGTNQPQHF. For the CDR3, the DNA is TGTGCCAGCAGCTGGGGAGGGACTAATCAGCCCCAGCATTTT. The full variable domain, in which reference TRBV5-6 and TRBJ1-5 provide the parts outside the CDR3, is DAGVTQSPTHLIKTRGQQVTLRCSPKSGHDTVSWYQQALGQGPQFIFQYYEEEERQRGNFPDRFSGHQFPNYSSELNVNALLLGDSALYLCASSWGGTNQPQHFGDGTRLSIL.

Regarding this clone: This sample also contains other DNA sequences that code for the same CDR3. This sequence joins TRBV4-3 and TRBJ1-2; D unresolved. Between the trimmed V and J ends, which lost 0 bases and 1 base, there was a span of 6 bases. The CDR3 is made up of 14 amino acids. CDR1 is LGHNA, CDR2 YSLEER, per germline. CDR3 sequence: CASSQDEVNYGYTF. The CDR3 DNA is TGCGCCAGCAGCCAAGATGAAGTTAACTATGGCTACACCTTC.

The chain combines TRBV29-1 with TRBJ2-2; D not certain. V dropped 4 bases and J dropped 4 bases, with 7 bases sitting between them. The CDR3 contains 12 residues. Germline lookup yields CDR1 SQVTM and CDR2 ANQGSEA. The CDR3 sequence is CSVAPGTGELFF. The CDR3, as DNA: TGCAGCGTTGCGCCGGGCACCGGGGAGCTGTTTTTT.

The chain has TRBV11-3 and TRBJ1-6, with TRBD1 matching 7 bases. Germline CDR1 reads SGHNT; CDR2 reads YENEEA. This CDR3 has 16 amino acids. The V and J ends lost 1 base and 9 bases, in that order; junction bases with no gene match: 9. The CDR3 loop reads CASSLVVATGTSPLHF. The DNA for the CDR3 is TGTGCCAGCAGCTTAGTCGTCGCGACAGGGACTTCACCCCTCCACTTT.

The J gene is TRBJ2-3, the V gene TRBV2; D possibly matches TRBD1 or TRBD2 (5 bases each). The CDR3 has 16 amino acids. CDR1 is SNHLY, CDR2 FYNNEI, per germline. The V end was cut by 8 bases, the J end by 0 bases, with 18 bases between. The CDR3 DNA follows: TGTGCCAGCGTGGGGGTTCCACCCTCTAGCACAGATACGCAGTATTTT. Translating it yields CASVGVPPSSTDTQYF.

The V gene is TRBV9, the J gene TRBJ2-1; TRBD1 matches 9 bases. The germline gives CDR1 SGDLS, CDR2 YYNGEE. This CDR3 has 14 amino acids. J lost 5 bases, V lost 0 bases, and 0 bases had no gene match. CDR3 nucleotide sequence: TGTGCCAGCAGCGTAGGGACAGGGGACAATGAGCAGTTCTTC. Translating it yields CASSVGTGDNEQFF.

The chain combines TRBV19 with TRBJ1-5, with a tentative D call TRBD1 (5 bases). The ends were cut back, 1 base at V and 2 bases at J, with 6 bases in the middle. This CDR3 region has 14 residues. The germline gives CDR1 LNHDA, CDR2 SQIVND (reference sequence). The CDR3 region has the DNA TGTGCCAGTAGTATAGGGGACGGCAATCAGCCCCAGCATTTT. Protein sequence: CASSIGDGNQPQHF.

CDR3 protein: CASTPTGSSSYEQYF. CDR3 DNA: TGTGCCAGCACACCGACAGGGTCGAGCTCCTACGAGCAGTACTTC. The chain joins TRBV7-9 to TRBJ2-7, with 7 nucleotides matching TRBD1. Trimming cost V 7 bases and J 0 bases; bases outside gene matches: 9. The CDR3 sequence is 15 residues long. The germline CDR1 and CDR2 sequences are SEHNR and FQNEAQ (reference sequence).

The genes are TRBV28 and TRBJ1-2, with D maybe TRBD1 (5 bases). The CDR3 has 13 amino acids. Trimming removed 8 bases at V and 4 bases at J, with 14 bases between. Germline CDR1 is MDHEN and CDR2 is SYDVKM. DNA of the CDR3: TGTGCCAGCGGGTTCGGGGGGGGCTATGGCTACACCTTC. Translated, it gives CASGFGGGYGYTF.

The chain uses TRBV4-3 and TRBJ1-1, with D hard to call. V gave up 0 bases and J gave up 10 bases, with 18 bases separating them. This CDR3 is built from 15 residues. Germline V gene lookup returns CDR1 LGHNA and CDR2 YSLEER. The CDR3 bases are TGCGCCAGCAGCCAAGATGTGACCGGGTCCTTGGGAGCTTTCTTT. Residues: CASSQDVTGSLGAFF.

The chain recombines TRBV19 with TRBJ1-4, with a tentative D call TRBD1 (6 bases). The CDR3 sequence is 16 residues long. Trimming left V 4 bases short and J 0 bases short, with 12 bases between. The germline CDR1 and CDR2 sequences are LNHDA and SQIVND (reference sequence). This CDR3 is CASSTQGRATNEKLFF. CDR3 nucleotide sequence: TGTGCCAGTAGTACTCAGGGGCGAGCAACTAATGAAAAACTGTTTTTT.